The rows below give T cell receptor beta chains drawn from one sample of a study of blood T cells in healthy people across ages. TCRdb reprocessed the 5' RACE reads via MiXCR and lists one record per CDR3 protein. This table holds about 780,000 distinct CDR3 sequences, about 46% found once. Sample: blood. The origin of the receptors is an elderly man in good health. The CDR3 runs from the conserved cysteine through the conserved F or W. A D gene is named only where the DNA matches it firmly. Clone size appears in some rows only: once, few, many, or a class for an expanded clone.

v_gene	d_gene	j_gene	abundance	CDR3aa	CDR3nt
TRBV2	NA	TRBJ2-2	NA	CASSASRTGELFF	TGTGCCAGCAGTGCTAGTCGCACCGGGGAGCTGTTTTTT
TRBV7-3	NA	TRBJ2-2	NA	CASSTLGANTGELFF	TGTGCCAGCAGCACGCTTGGCGCGAACACCGGGGAGCTGTTTTTT
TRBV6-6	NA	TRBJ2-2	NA	CASSYASRKTGELFF	TGTGCCAGCAGTTACGCGAGCAGAAAGACCGGGGAGCTGTTTTTT
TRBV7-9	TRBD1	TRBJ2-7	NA	CASSLQQGSYEQYF	TGTGCCAGCAGCTTACAACAGGGGTCCTACGAGCAGTACTTC
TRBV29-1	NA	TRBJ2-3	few	CSVEWRGRGTDTQYF	TGCAGCGTTGAATGGAGGGGGCGCGGCACAGATACGCAGTATTTT
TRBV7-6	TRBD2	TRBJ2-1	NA	CASSLIDGTSGYDEQFF	TGTGCCAGCAGCTTAATCGATGGGACTAGCGGGTACGATGAGCAGTTCTTC
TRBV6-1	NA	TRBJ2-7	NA	CASRGLRGYEQYF	TGTGCCAGTCGGGGGTTACGGGGCTACGAGCAGTACTTC
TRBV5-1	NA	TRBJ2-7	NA	CASSGLLANEQYF	TGCGCCAGCAGCGGGTTACTAGCAAACGAGCAGTACTTC
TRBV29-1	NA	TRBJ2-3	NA	CSVEEASDPRVDTQYF	TGCAGCGTTGAAGAGGCGTCGGACCCAAGGGTAGATACGCAGTATTTT
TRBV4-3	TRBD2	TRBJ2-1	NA	CASSQEATSGRCEQFF	TGCGCCAGCAGCCAAGAGGCGACTAGCGGGAGGTGTGAGCAGTTCTTC
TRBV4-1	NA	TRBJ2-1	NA	CASNPGTPNEQFF	TGCGCCAGCAACCCCGGGACCCCCAATGAGCAGTTCTTC
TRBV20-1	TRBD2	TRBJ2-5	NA	CSVQTSGAQETQYF	TGCAGTGTACAGACTAGCGGGGCCCAAGAGACCCAGTACTTC
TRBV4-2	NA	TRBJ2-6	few	CASSQEDSAFSGANVLTF	TGTGCCAGCAGCCAGGAGGACAGTGCCTTCTCTGGGGCCAACGTCCTGACTTTC
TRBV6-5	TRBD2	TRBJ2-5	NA	CASSYAPSGSPRENEQYF	TGTGCCAGCAGTTACGCTCCCAGCGGGAGCCCTAGGGAAAATGAGCAGTACTTC
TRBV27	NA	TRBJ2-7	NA	CASRTGTGPYEQYF	TGTGCCAGCAGGACAGGAACAGGTCCCTACGAGCAGTACTTC
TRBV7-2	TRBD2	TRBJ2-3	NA	CASSPQSASGGADTQYF	TGTGCCAGCAGCCCACAGTCGGCTAGCGGTGGGGCAGATACGCAGTATTTT
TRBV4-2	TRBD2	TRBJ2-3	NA	CASSQGLAGGADTQYF	TGTGCCAGCAGCCAAGGGTTAGCGGGAGGGGCAGATACGCAGTATTTT
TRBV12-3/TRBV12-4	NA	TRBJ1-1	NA	CASSYQGGGTEAFF	TGTGCCAGCAGTTATCAGGGAGGGGGTACTGAAGCTTTCTTT
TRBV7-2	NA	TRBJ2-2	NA	CASSPSSVTGELFF	TGTGCCAGCAGCCCATCTAGCGTCACCGGGGAGCTGTTTTTT
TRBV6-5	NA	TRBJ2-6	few	CASSYYGAGANVLTF	TGTGCCAGCAGTTACTATGGGGCTGGGGCCAACGTCCTGACTTTC
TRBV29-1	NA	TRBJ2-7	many	CSVNTGTHNYEQYF	TGCAGCGTTAACACCGGGACACACAACTACGAGCAGTACTTC
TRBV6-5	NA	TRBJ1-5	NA	CASSYAVIDQPQHF	TGTGCCAGCAGTTACGCGGTGATAGATCAGCCCCAGCATTTT
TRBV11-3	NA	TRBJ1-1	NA	CASSHQTGTEAFF	TGTGCCAGCAGTCATCAGACGGGTACTGAAGCTTTCTTT
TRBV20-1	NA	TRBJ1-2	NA	CSAIAEGVYGYTF	TGCAGTGCTATCGCCGAAGGGGTCTATGGCTACACCTTC
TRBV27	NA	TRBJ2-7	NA	CASSMVRAGVYEQYF	TGTGCCAGCAGTATGGTGAGGGCAGGGGTCTACGAGCAGTACTTC
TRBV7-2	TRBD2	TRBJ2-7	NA	CASSPMGGRAYEQYF	TGTGCCAGCAGCCCCATGGGCGGGAGGGCCTACGAGCAGTACTTC
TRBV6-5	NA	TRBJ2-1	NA	CASVADSYNEQFF	TGTGCCAGCGTTGCGGACTCCTACAATGAGCAGTTCTTC
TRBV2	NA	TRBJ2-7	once	CASSEQGEGYEQYF	TGTGCCAGCAGTGAACAGGGAGAGGGCTACGAGCAGTACTTC
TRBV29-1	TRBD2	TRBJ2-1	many	CSVGTSGREQFF	TGCAGCGTGGGGACTAGCGGGAGGGAGCAGTTCTTC
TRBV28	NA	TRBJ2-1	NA	CASRGGVYNEQFF	TGTGCCAGCCGAGGGGGGGTCTACAATGAGCAGTTCTTC
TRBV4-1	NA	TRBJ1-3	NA	CASSQPKLGSATIYF	TGCGCCAGCAGCCAACCGAAGTTGGGTTCAGCCACCATATATTTT
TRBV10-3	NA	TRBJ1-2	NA	CAISDTYGVAGHGYTF	TGTGCCATCAGTGATACTTATGGGGTTGCGGGTCATGGCTACACCTTC
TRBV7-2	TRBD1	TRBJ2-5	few	CASSLVGQGIDEQYF	TGTGCCAGCAGCTTAGTGGGACAGGGAATTGATGAGCAGTACTTC
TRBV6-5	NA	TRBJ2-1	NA	CASSNEGNEQFF	TGTGCCAGCAGTAATGAGGGCAATGAGCAGTTCTTC